The 32 T cell receptor beta chains below all came from one sample that was sequenced in a study of OX40 agonist ivuxolimab in advanced cancers. Using immunoSEQ multiplex PCR, the repertoire was profiled, and TCRdb retains in-frame clones only, with some absent. The profile shows about 120,000 clones, about 93% of them singletons. This sample comprised CD4+ or CD8+ T cells sorted from blood, obtained in a trial of the OX40 agonist ivuxolimab. The receptors were gathered from an adult with an advanced solid tumor such as melanoma, head and neck, liver or kidney cancer.

V is TRBV6-6 and J is TRBJ1-2; the match to TRBD1 covers 7 bases. The CDR3 consists of 15 residues. CDR1 is MNHNY and CDR2 is SVGAGI in the germline V gene (reference sequence). Trimming took 2 bases from V and 4 from J; bases not matched to a gene: 7. The CDR3 region is CASSYQSGQLYGYTF. The CDR3 DNA follows: TGTGCCAGCAGTTACCAATCGGGACAGCTCTATGGCTACACCTTC.

The V call is TRBV2, the J call TRBJ1-2; no definite D call. Germline lookup yields CDR1 SNHLY and CDR2 FYNNEI. V lost 6 bases, J lost 3 bases, and 23 bases lay in between. The CDR3 loop spans 17 amino acids. The CDR3 nucleotides are TGTGCCAGCAGGAAGGTCAGCGACCAAATGGAGGACTATGGCTACACCTTC. This gives the protein CASRKVSDQMEDYGYTF.

With respect to this clone: In the same sample, other DNA sequences code for this CDR3. The chain joins TRBV5-1 to TRBJ1-1; D gene ambiguous. The CDR3 covers 13 residues. Trimming took 0 bases from V and 1 from J, leaving 4 bases between them. The germline gives CDR1 SGHRS, CDR2 YFSETQ. CDR3 in DNA: TGCGCCAGCAGCTTGGGAGGGAACACTGAAGCTTTCTTT. Translating gives CASSLGGNTEAFF.

The chain couples TRBV11-1 to TRBJ2-3; the match to TRBD1 covers 8 bases. Germline V lookup: CDR1 SGHAT, CDR2 FQDESV (reference sequence). The length of the CDR3 is 19 residues. With V trimmed by 5 bases and J by 3 bases, 19 bases remained unmatched. The CDR3 nucleotides read TGTGCCAGCAGCCCAAGATTAGGCCGACAGGGGATCGGGACAGATACGCAGTATTTT. It is translated as CASSPRLGRQGIGTDTQYF.

The chain is built from TRBV7-2 and TRBJ1-5; D is unresolved. V was trimmed by 8 bases and J by 0 bases, leaving 8 bases between them. The CDR3 sequence is 13 residues long. CDR1 and CDR2 (germline): SGHTA, FQGNSA. The CDR3 sequence: CASRADSNQPQHF. CDR3 nucleotide sequence: TGTGCCAGCCGGGCCGATAGCAATCAGCCCCAGCATTTT. Full variable domain (remainder filled in from reference TRBV7-2 and TRBJ1-5): GAGVSQSPSNKVTEKGKDVELRCDPISGHTALYWYRQSLGQGLEFLIYFQGNSAPDKSGLPSDRFSAERTGGSVSTLTIQRTQQEDSAVYLCASRADSNQPQHFGDGTRLSIL.

The rearrangement links TRBV7-8 to TRBJ2-3; 10 positions agree with TRBD1. Germline V gene sequence: CDR1 SGHVS, CDR2 FQNEAQ. V lost 5 bases, J lost 2 bases, and 7 bases stayed unmatched. The CDR3 loop spans 16 amino acids. This CDR3 reads CASSLRDRGATDTQYF. CDR3 DNA sequence: TGTGCCAGCAGCCTGCGGGACAGGGGTGCCACAGATACGCAGTATTTT.

This clone was recorded once. This sequence joins TRBV6-1 and TRBJ2-5, with D uncertain. The CDR3 is made up of 13 amino acids. The V end was cut by 6 bases, the J end by 3 bases, with 11 bases between. CDR1 and CDR2 (germline): MNHNS, SASEGT. This CDR3 reads CASSWDPKETQYF. The CDR3 DNA reads TGTGCCAGCAGCTGGGATCCAAAAGAGACCCAGTACTTC.

This clone has a handful of counts. This rearrangement joins TRBV18 to TRBJ1-2; 11 positions agree with TRBD1. The CDR3 is 15 residues long. Germline CDR1 KGHSH, CDR2 LQKENI. Trimming took 3 bases from V and 4 from J; bases not matched to a gene: 4. The DNA for the CDR3 is TGTGCCAGCTCACCCGGACAGGGGGCCCTCTATGGCTACACCTTC. Translating it yields CASSPGQGALYGYTF.

V is TRBV5-1 and J is TRBJ2-2; no clear D. CDR3 length equals 14 residues. Per the germline V gene, CDR1 is SGHRS and CDR2 is YFSETQ. V was pared by 0 bases and J by 4 bases, with 7 bases between. The CDR3: CASSLEVATGELFF. As DNA, the CDR3 is TGCGCCAGCAGCTTGGAAGTAGCCACCGGGGAGCTGTTTTTT.

The chain carries TRBV2 and TRBJ2-7; 9 bases map to TRBD1. The CDR3 has 17 residues. CDR1 is SNHLY and CDR2 is FYNNEI in the germline V gene. Losses at the gene ends were 10 bases for V and 1 base for J; bases not matched to a gene: 17. The CDR3 is CATAPGQGRVGSYEQYF. The CDR3 DNA sequence: TGTGCCACCGCCCCGGGACAGGGAAGAGTAGGATCCTACGAGCAGTACTTC.

CDR3 residues: CASSLVPGSYEQYF. The CDR3 DNA follows: TGTGCCAGCAGCTTAGTCCCGGGCTCCTACGAGCAGTACTTC. The V gene is TRBV11-2, the J gene TRBJ2-7; D not certain. Between the trimmed V and J ends, which lost 1 base and 0 bases, there was a span of 7 bases. Germline V gene lookup returns CDR1 SGHAT and CDR2 FQNNGV. The CDR3 is 14 amino acids.

The chain employs TRBV5-8 and TRBJ1-1, with TRBD1 identical over 7 bases. This CDR3 region has 14 residues. Germline V gives CDR1 SGHTS, CDR2 YDEGEE. V shed 5 bases and J 7 bases; nucleotides not matched to a gene: 11. The CDR3 is CASSLPQGKIEAFF. CDR3 DNA sequence: TGTGCCAGCAGTTTACCACAGGGGAAAATTGAAGCTTTCTTT.

The gene calls are TRBV7-9 and TRBJ1-1; TRBD1 agrees at 9 bases. The CDR3 spans 13 residues. The germline gives CDR1 SEHNR, CDR2 FQNEAQ (reference sequence). V shed 5 bases, J shed 6 bases, and the junction held 4 bases outside the gene matches. DNA of the CDR3: TGTGCCAGCAGCGACAGGGGGTGGGCTGAAGCTTTCTTT. It yields the protein CASSDRGWAEAFF.

The V gene is TRBV2, the J gene TRBJ2-2; tentative D call: TRBD2 (6 bases). Looked up from germline, CDR1 is SNHLY and CDR2 is FYNNEI. CDR3 length equals 13 residues. V lost 4 bases to trimming and J lost 8 bases, with 11 bases between them. The CDR3 protein is CASSGGETGELFF. In nucleotides, the CDR3 is TGTGCCAGCAGTGGGGGGGAAACAGGGGAGCTGTTTTTT.

The chain carries TRBV4-3 and TRBJ2-1, with TRBD2 matching 12 bases. Germline V gene data show CDR1 as LGHNA and CDR2 as YSLEER. CDR3 length: 17 amino acids. V was clipped by 3 bases and J by 4 bases; unmatched bases: 7. CDR3 nucleotides: TGCGCCAGCAGCCACTCTACTAGCGGGGGGAGTTACAATGAGCAGTTCTTC. It specifies CASSHSTSGGSYNEQFF.

The CDR3 sequence is CASSLRKAGPNTGELFF. The CDR3 DNA follows: TGTGCCAGCAGCTTAAGAAAAGCGGGTCCGAACACCGGGGAGCTGTTTTTT. This rearrangement joins TRBV7-2 to TRBJ2-2, with D perhaps matching TRBD2 (6 bases). The CDR3 has 17 residues. The ends were cut back, 2 bases at V and 0 bases at J, with 13 bases in the middle. Germline CDR1 is SGHTA and CDR2 is FQGNSA.

V gene TRBV7-3 combines with J gene TRBJ1-1; D is unclear. Germline lookup yields CDR1 SGHTA and CDR2 FQGTGA. V was clipped by 0 bases and J by 1 base, with 6 bases between them. The CDR3 contains 14 residues. CDR3 nucleotide sequence: TGTGCCAGCAGCTTAACTACAGCGAACACTGAAGCTTTCTTT. As protein: CASSLTTANTEAFF.

This rearrangement joins TRBV2 to TRBJ2-1; 10 bases fit TRBD2. The CDR3 has 17 amino acids. J gave up 3 bases and V 5 bases, and 10 bases lay outside the gene matches. Germline V CDR1 and CDR2: SNHLY, FYNNEI. The CDR3 region has the DNA TGTGCCAGCAGTAAGGAAGTAGCGGGAGGATACTACAATGAGCAGTTCTTC. Residues: CASSKEVAGGYYNEQFF.

The V call is TRBV6-6, the J call TRBJ1-2; 7 bases agree with TRBD1. The CDR3 is 16 residues long. Germline V gene data show CDR1 as MNHNY and CDR2 as SVGAGI (reference sequence). Trimming removed 4 bases from V and 4 bases from J; junction bases left unmatched: 12. CDR3: CASSSYSAPGGYGYTF. The CDR3 DNA is TGTGCCAGCAGTTCCTACTCTGCCCCAGGGGGCTATGGCTACACCTTC.

V is TRBV7-2 and J is TRBJ2-5; TRBD1 agrees at 10 bases. The V segment lost 5 bases and the J segment 5 bases; nucleotides outside the gene matches: 5. The CDR3 extends over 14 amino acids. Germline loops: CDR1 SGHTA, CDR2 FQGNSA. CDR3 residues: CASSPTGGAETQYF. CDR3 DNA: TGTGCCAGCAGCCCGACAGGGGGCGCGGAGACCCAGTACTTC.

This clone was seen once. The chain joins TRBV7-2 to TRBJ2-5; perhaps TRBD2 as D (5 bases). The CDR3 runs 17 residues. V gave up 3 bases and J gave up 5 bases, with 22 bases separating them. Germline CDR1 SGHTA, CDR2 FQGNSA. CDR3 DNA sequence: TGTGCCAGCAGCTTTAAAGGCCCCTCCACGGGGTGGGAGACCCAGTACTTC. This gives the protein CASSFKGPSTGWETQYF.

The gene calls are TRBV28 and TRBJ2-6; 10 bases agree with TRBD1. Germline trimming cut 4 bases from V and 2 bases from J; bases unmatched to any gene: 8. The CDR3 has 18 residues. Per the germline V gene, CDR1 is MDHEN and CDR2 is SYDVKM. CDR3 in amino acids: CASSSPIGTGAGANVLTF. The CDR3 DNA reads TGTGCCAGCAGTTCCCCCATTGGGACAGGGGCTGGGGCCAACGTCCTGACTTTC.

The chain has TRBV5-1 and TRBJ2-5; 8 nucleotides align to TRBD1. J lost 2 bases, V lost 0 bases, and 6 bases had no gene match. CDR1 SGHRS and CDR2 YFSETQ come from the germline V gene. The CDR3 runs to 16 residues. CDR3 DNA: TGCGCCAGCAGCTTGGCCGGACAGGGCGTACAAGAGACCCAGTACTTC. Translated: CASSLAGQGVQETQYF.

The rearrangement links TRBV11-2 to TRBJ2-7; 7 bases line up with TRBD1. The V gene end was trimmed by 0 bases and the J gene end by 3 bases; junction bases not matched to a gene: 8. The CDR3 is 16 residues long. CDR1 is SGHAT, CDR2 FQNNGV, per germline. CDR3 in amino acids: CASSLDLVRGSYEQYF. Written as DNA, the CDR3 is TGTGCCAGCAGCTTAGATCTCGTCAGGGGGAGCTACGAGCAGTACTTC.

CDR3 region: CASSHETHYYEQYF. Here the CDR3 DNA reads TGCGCCAGCAGTCACGAGACCCACTACTACGAGCAGTACTTC. This chain connects TRBV23-1 to TRBJ2-7; D is uncertain. TRBV23-1 is given ORF status, its function remaining uncertain. CDR3 size: 14 residues. With 3 bases removed from V and 3 bases from J, the gap between germline ends came to 12 bases.

The V and J genes are TRBV18 and TRBJ1-1; no reliable D call. Deletions cut 0 bases from V and 6 bases from J, with 14 bases between. CDR1 and CDR2 (germline): KGHSH, LQKENI. The CDR3 runs to 15 residues. CDR3 sequence (DNA): TGTGCCAGCTCACCACCCCTGGGGATCGAGGCTGAAGCTTTCTTT. It yields the protein CASSPPLGIEAEAFF.

The chain joins TRBV4-1 to TRBJ1-6, with D hard to call. The V end was cut by 6 bases, the J end by 0 bases, with 9 bases between. The CDR3 extends over 15 amino acids. Germline V gene data show CDR1 as MGHRA and CDR2 as YSYEKL. The DNA of the CDR3 is TGCGCCAGCAGTCTTTTACGCTCCTATAATTCACCCCTCCACTTT. Its translation is CASSLLRSYNSPLHF.

The V call is TRBV25-1, the J call TRBJ1-5; D ambiguous. Trimming removed 0 bases from V and 6 bases from J, with 3 bases in between. The V gene's germline CDR1 is MGHDK and CDR2 SYGVNS. The CDR3 extends over 12 amino acids. This CDR3 reads CASSEYGQPQHF. In DNA form, the CDR3 reads TGTGCCAGCAGTGAATATGGTCAGCCCCAGCATTTT.

This chain uses TRBV18 with TRBJ1-1; 7 nucleotides line up with TRBD1. Germline CDR1 and CDR2: KGHSH and LQKENI. This CDR3 region has 14 residues. The J segment lost 1 base and the V segment lost 6 bases, leaving 5 bases of the junction unmatched. CDR3 in amino acids: CASSPGQSNTEAFF. For the CDR3, the DNA is TGTGCCAGCTCCCCGGGACAGTCGAACACTGAAGCTTTCTTT.

The chain couples TRBV6-5 to TRBJ1-2; D not certain. V lost 6 bases, J lost 0 bases, and 8 bases lay in between. The CDR3 is 13 amino acids. CDR1 MNHEY and CDR2 SVGAGI come from the germline V gene. The DNA of the CDR3 is TGTGCCAGCAGGAGGTCAGCTAACTATGGCTACACCTTC. Its translation: CASRRSANYGYTF.

The chain employs TRBV19 and TRBJ2-7; D gene ambiguous. Germline-derived CDR1 and CDR2 are LNHDA and SQIVND (reference sequence). The length of the CDR3 is 13 residues. V was clipped by 1 base and J by 6 bases, with 10 bases between them. The CDR3 DNA reads as TGTGCCAGTAGTATAGGTCTAGTCTCCGAGCAGTACTTC. Protein sequence: CASSIGLVSEQYF.

V is TRBV4-2 and J is TRBJ1-6; D is ambiguous. CDR1 and CDR2 (germline): LGHNA, YNFKEQ. V shed 6 bases and J shed 8 bases, with 14 bases lying between them. The CDR3 sequence is 14 residues long. The CDR3 reads CASRLEAKDSPLHF. DNA of the CDR3: TGTGCCAGCAGGCTGGAGGCGAAAGATTCACCCCTCCACTTT.